Below, 30 T cell receptor beta chains from the same sample are listed, as sequenced in a study of response to subunit inactivated influenza vaccine. MiXCR was run by TCRdb on the RT-PCR reads, yielding one entry per CDR3 protein. The sample holds more than 700,000 distinct CDR3 sequences; approximately 22% are singletons and the top ten take roughly a tenth. The starting material was PBMCs from blood, obtained roughly 5 days after vaccination. The receptors derive from a man aged 50-59 years who received an inactivated influenza vaccine.

The V and J genes are TRBV20-1 and TRBJ2-1, with 8 bases aligning to TRBD1. The CDR3 is 15 amino acids. Germline V gene data show CDR1 as DFQATT and CDR2 as SNEGSKA (reference sequence). The V gene end was trimmed by 5 bases and the J gene end by 6 bases; junction bases not matched to a gene: 12. The CDR3 coding sequence is TGCAGTGCTGCCCAAACAGGGGGTTGGCTCAATGAGCAGTTCTTC. Its translation: CSAAQTGGWLNEQFF.

V usage is TRBV28 and J usage is TRBJ2-7; D not resolved. The CDR3 has 12 residues. Per the germline V gene, CDR1 is MDHEN and CDR2 is SYDVKM. V shed 8 bases and J shed 0 bases, with 8 bases lying between them. In DNA, the CDR3 is TGTGCCAGCGCTGGGAACTCCTACGAGCAGTACTTC. Translation: CASAGNSYEQYF.

This clonotype was seen repeatedly, ten times or more. The chain uses TRBV12-3 or TRBV12-4 and TRBJ2-7; the D call may be TRBD1 or TRBD2 (5 bases each). Trimming removed 6 bases at V and 3 bases at J, with 9 bases between. The CDR3 is made up of 12 amino acids. This chain's CDR3 is CASSRDLYEQYF. The CDR3 bases are TGTGCCAGCAGCAGGGACCTCTACGAGCAGTACTTC.

The chain couples TRBV10-3 to TRBJ2-3; 7 positions agree with TRBD1. This CDR3 is built from 16 residues. V shed 0 bases, J shed 1 base, and the junction held 4 bases outside the gene matches. The germline gives CDR1 ENHRY, CDR2 SYGVKD. The CDR3 protein is CAISESQGVGTDTQYF. In DNA form, the CDR3 reads TGTGCCATCAGTGAGTCCCAGGGGGTTGGCACAGATACGCAGTATTTT.

The chain combines TRBV5-5 with TRBJ1-4, with a possible D match to TRBD1 (6 bases). The length of the CDR3 is 14 residues. Germline V gives CDR1 SGHKS, CDR2 YYEKEE (reference sequence). The V end was cut by 5 bases, the J end by 5 bases, with 13 bases between. In DNA form, the CDR3 reads TGTGCCAGCAGTTCCGGACAGACAAATGAAAAACTGTTTTTT. Translating it yields CASSSGQTNEKLFF.

The gene calls are TRBV7-2 and TRBJ2-1; 8 bases align to TRBD2. This CDR3 spans 16 amino acids. The ends lost 2 bases at V and 10 bases at J; junction bases unmatched: 13. Germline V CDR1 and CDR2: SGHTA, FQGNSA. CDR3 nucleotides: TGTGCCAGCAGCTTATCGTACGGGAGGGCCAGTGGGGAGCAGTTCTTC. Amino acids: CASSLSYGRASGEQFF.

This rearrangement joins TRBV7-2 to TRBJ1-2, with D unresolved. CDR1 is SGHTA and CDR2 is FQGNSA in the germline V gene. The CDR3 sequence is 13 residues long. V gave up 5 bases and J gave up 4 bases, with 11 bases separating them. The CDR3 is CASSNRRLYGYTF. CDR3 DNA: TGTGCCAGCAGCAATCGACGCCTCTATGGCTACACCTTC. Full variable domain (rest looked up from reference TRBV7-2 and TRBJ1-2): GAGVSQSPSNKVTEKGKDVELRCDPISGHTALYWYRQSLGQGLEFLIYFQGNSAPDKSGLPSDRFSAERTGGSVSTLTIQRTQQEDSAVYLCASSNRRLYGYTFGSGTRLTVV.

This clonotype turned up a few times. CDR3 DNA sequence: TGTGCCAGCAGCGTAGGGCAGCTTAGCAATCAGCCCCAGCATTTT. Residues: CASSVGQLSNQPQHF. The chain carries TRBV9 and TRBJ1-5; no clear D gene. The CDR3 length is 15 residues. Germline V CDR1 and CDR2: SGDLS, YYNGEE. V dropped 0 bases and J dropped 0 bases, with 7 bases sitting between them.

This rearrangement joins TRBV7-8 to TRBJ1-1; 7 bases match TRBD1. CDR1 SGHVS and CDR2 FQNEAQ come from the germline V gene. This CDR3 comprises 15 residues. Trimming at V came to 3 bases and at J to 0 bases, leaving 4 bases not matched to a gene. CDR3 sequence reads: CASSFSGQMNTEAFF. In nucleotides, the CDR3 is TGTGCCAGCAGCTTTTCGGGACAGATGAACACTGAAGCTTTCTTT. Based on the CDR3 plus reference TRBV7-8 and TRBJ1-1, the full variable domain is GAGVSQSPRYKVAKRGQDVALRCDPISGHVSLFWYQQALGQGPEFLTYFQNEAQLDKSGLPSDRFFAERPEGSVSTLKIQRTQQEDSAVYLCASSFSGQMNTEAFFGQGTRLTVV.

This clonotype was found a few times. This chain joins TRBV28 and TRBJ2-4; perhaps TRBD1 as D (6 bases). V was cut by 6 bases and J by 4 bases, with 25 bases left in between. This CDR3 has 18 residues. CDR1 and CDR2 (germline): MDHEN, SYDVKM. The CDR3, as DNA: TGTGCCAGCAGCCCACACGGCGGGTTACAGGGCAGTAAAAACATTCAGTACTTC. This gives the protein CASSPHGGLQGSKNIQYF.

The gene calls are TRBV5-1 and TRBJ2-1; TRBD2 aligns across 14 bases. Trimming cost V 4 bases and J 8 bases; bases outside gene matches: 14. The CDR3 length is 18 residues. Germline CDR1 and CDR2: SGHRS and YFSETQ. The CDR3 DNA reads TGCGCCAGCAGCCCATCTGCGACTAGCGGGAGGGTAGGGGATGAGCAGTTCTTC. This translates into CASSPSATSGRVGDEQFF.

The J gene is TRBJ2-2, the V gene TRBV12-3 or TRBV12-4, with D perhaps TRBD1 (6 bases). Trimming stripped 4 bases from V and 7 bases from J, with 13 bases between. CDR3 length equals 14 residues. CDR3 sequence (DNA): TGTGCCAGCAGTTACAGGGATGGTGGCGGGGAGCTGTTTTTT. Amino acids: CASSYRDGGGELFF.

This clonotype has at least ten counts. This chain uses TRBV20-1 with TRBJ2-7; 12 bases map to TRBD2. Germline V gene data show CDR1 as DFQATT and CDR2 as SNEGSKA (reference sequence). With V trimmed by 6 bases and J by 2 bases, 2 bases remained unmatched. This CDR3 has 13 amino acids. The CDR3 protein is CSARTSGTYEQYF. DNA for the CDR3: TGCAGTGCCCGGACTAGCGGGACCTACGAGCAGTACTTC.

The genes are TRBV4-3 and TRBJ2-7, with D perhaps given as TRBD1 or TRBD2 (6 bases each). The CDR3 loop spans 15 amino acids. V was cut by 2 bases and J by 1 base, with 12 bases left in between. The V gene's germline CDR1 is LGHNA and CDR2 YSLEER. The CDR3, as DNA: TGCGCCAGCAGCCAATTTGGGGGGCCATCCTACGAGCAGTACTTC. Translated: CASSQFGGPSYEQYF.

The chain uses TRBV6-6 and TRBJ2-5; D is unclear. Germline V gives CDR1 MNHNY, CDR2 SVGAGI (reference sequence). The CDR3 contains 13 residues. Between the trimmed V and J ends, which lost 7 bases and 5 bases, there was a span of 14 bases. This chain's CDR3 is CASTLTPRETQYF. The CDR3 nucleotides read TGTGCCAGCACTCTCACCCCGAGGGAGACCCAGTACTTC.

This clonotype has just a few counts. V usage is TRBV4-3 and J usage is TRBJ1-5; no firm D call. Trimming took 3 bases from V and 4 from J, leaving 13 bases between them. Germline V lookup: CDR1 LGHNA, CDR2 YSLEER. The CDR3 has 15 amino acids. CDR3 sequence (DNA): TGCGCCAGCAGCCAGGGTGTCGGCGGAAATCAGCCCCAGCATTTT. This gives the protein CASSQGVGGNQPQHF.

The chain carries TRBV20-1 and TRBJ2-2; 7 bases are shared with TRBD1. The junction had 7 bases not matched to a gene; V was cut back by 0 bases and J by 0 bases. Germline V CDR1 and CDR2: DFQATT, SNEGSKA (reference sequence). The CDR3 consists of 17 residues. CDR3 sequence (DNA): TGCAGTGCTAGAGAGACTTACAGGGGAGCGAACACCGGGGAGCTGTTTTTT. Translation gives CSARETYRGANTGELFF.

The chain employs TRBV7-2 and TRBJ2-7; 7 positions agree with TRBD2. From germline, CDR1 is SGHTA and CDR2 FQGNSA. The CDR3 loop spans 15 amino acids. J gave up 2 bases and V 6 bases, and 10 bases lay outside the gene matches. CDR3 sequence: CASRRELAGAYEQYF. DNA for the CDR3: TGTGCCAGCAGAAGGGAATTGGCGGGAGCCTACGAGCAGTACTTC.

The genes are TRBV12-3 or TRBV12-4 and TRBJ2-7; no definite D call. The CDR3 runs 14 residues. The V end was cut by 2 bases, the J end by 0 bases, with 8 bases between. CDR3 protein: CASSLTSSSYEQYF. The CDR3 nucleotides are TGTGCCAGCAGTTTAACAAGCAGCTCCTACGAGCAGTACTTC.

Only a few counts were recorded for this clonotype. The chain combines TRBV28 with TRBJ1-5, with 10 nucleotides matching TRBD1. The J segment lost 7 bases and the V segment lost 7 bases, leaving 7 bases of the junction unmatched. Germline loops: CDR1 MDHEN, CDR2 SYDVKM. The CDR3 has 14 residues. The CDR3 reads CASIGGTGAQPQHF. DNA of the CDR3: TGTGCCAGCATAGGTGGGACAGGGGCCCAGCCCCAGCATTTT.

The rearrangement joins TRBV28 to TRBJ2-3; 7 nucleotides agree with TRBD1. Germline trimming cut 10 bases from V and 0 bases from J; bases unmatched to any gene: 10. The CDR3 sequence is 15 residues long. Per the germline V gene, CDR1 is MDHEN and CDR2 is SYDVKM. This CDR3 reads CATDLGTASTDTQYF. DNA for the CDR3: TGTGCCACAGACCTTGGGACAGCTAGCACAGATACGCAGTATTTT. The full variable domain, completed using reference TRBV28 and TRBJ2-3, is DVKVTQSSRYLVKRTGEKVFLECVQDMDHENMFWYRQDPGLGLRLIYFSYDVKMKEKGDIPEGYSVSREKKERFSLILESASTNQTSMYLCATDLGTASTDTQYFGPGTRLTVL.

The chain is built from TRBV4-3 and TRBJ2-1; D possibly corresponds to TRBD1 (5 bases). Trimming took 0 bases from V and 3 from J, leaving 6 bases between them. The CDR3 totals 14 residues. CDR1 LGHNA and CDR2 YSLEER come from the germline V gene. The CDR3 region is CASSQEDIYNEQFF. Written as DNA, the CDR3 is TGCGCCAGCAGCCAAGAGGACATCTACAATGAGCAGTTCTTC.

The CDR3 bases are TGTGCCAGCAGTTACATCCGGACCGAGAATAGCAATCAGCCCCAGCATTTT. This translates into CASSYIRTENSNQPQHF. The V call is TRBV6-5, the J call TRBJ1-5; D unresolved. Trimming cost V 2 bases and J 0 bases, with 14 bases left between them. The germline gives CDR1 MNHEY, CDR2 SVGAGI. This CDR3 has 17 amino acids.

Only a few counts were recorded for this clonotype. V and J are TRBV12-3 or TRBV12-4 and TRBJ2-2; the D call may be TRBD1 or TRBD2 (6 bases each). Trimming removed 4 bases at V and 7 bases at J, with 13 bases between. The CDR3 length is 14 residues. CDR3 amino acids: CASSYGGRVGELFF. In nucleotides, the CDR3 is TGTGCCAGCAGTTATGGGGGGCGGGTCGGGGAGCTGTTTTTT.

This chain connects TRBV28 to TRBJ1-2; D unresolved. The CDR3 runs to 15 residues. With 6 bases removed from V and 4 bases from J, the gap between germline ends came to 18 bases. CDR1 and CDR2 from the germline V gene are MDHEN and SYDVKM. CDR3 coding DNA: TGTGCCAGCAGCCCGGGAGGGTGGAGGTCCTATGGCTACACCTTC. Translating it yields CASSPGGWRSYGYTF.

This rearrangement joins TRBV7-8 to TRBJ2-1, with D perhaps matching TRBD1 or TRBD2 (5 bases each). V was clipped by 4 bases and J by 6 bases, with 16 bases between them. The CDR3 consists of 15 residues. Germline V gene lookup returns CDR1 SGHVS and CDR2 FQNEAQ. As DNA, the CDR3 is TGTGCCAGCAGCTCCAGAGAGGGGTCGTTCAATGAGCAGTTCTTC. This translates into CASSSREGSFNEQFF.

The chain has TRBV6-5 and TRBJ1-3; D not certain. The germline CDR1 and CDR2 sequences are MNHEY and SVGAGI. Trimming left V 0 bases short and J 4 bases short, with 10 bases between. The CDR3 is 15 residues long. The CDR3: CASSYSGSKGNTIYF. CDR3 sequence (DNA): TGTGCCAGCAGTTACTCAGGCAGTAAAGGAAACACCATATATTTT.

The CDR3 region is CSARVPLGTRGSGELFF. The CDR3 DNA is TGCAGTGCTAGAGTCCCCCTTGGGACTAGGGGTTCCGGGGAGCTGTTTTTT. J is TRBJ2-2 and V is TRBV20-1; 8 bases match TRBD2. Germline CDR1 reads DFQATT; CDR2 reads SNEGSKA (reference sequence). J lost 6 bases, V lost 1 base, and 13 bases had no gene match. The CDR3 contains 17 residues.

A few counts support this clonotype. The chain is built from TRBV15 and TRBJ1-5; D not certain. V was shortened by 1 base and J by 3 bases, with 10 bases between the two germline ends. CDR1 LNHNV and CDR2 YYDKDF come from the germline V gene (reference sequence). The CDR3 is 15 residues long. The DNA for the CDR3 is TGTGCCACCAGCAGAGTACGGGCGTTCAATCAGCCCCAGCATTTT. The encoded protein is CATSRVRAFNQPQHF.

The rearrangement uses TRBV28 and TRBJ2-6; D is uncertain. Germline V gene lookup returns CDR1 MDHEN and CDR2 SYDVKM. The CDR3 has 14 amino acids. V gave up 8 bases and J gave up 1 base, with 9 bases separating them. CDR3 coding DNA: TGTGCCAGCCGAAAGGGATCTGGGGCCAACGTCCTGACTTTC. This translates into CASRKGSGANVLTF.